This TCR beta chain was found in a study of OX40 agonist ivuxolimab in advanced cancers. About the research overall: Patients enrolled in dose escalation were diagnosed with hepatocellular carcinoma, melanoma, renal cell or head and neck cancer. A history of anti-PD-1, anti-PD-L1 or anti-CTLA-4 therapy was acceptable, and over 30% had some. One patient with hepatocellular carcinoma and two with cutaneous melanoma, three in all, had partial responses.

The method was immunoSEQ multiplex PCR; TCRdb's version includes in-frame clones alone and lacks a portion of them. The table includes approximately 38,000 clones, around 86% detected once. CDR1 and CDR2 from the germline V gene are SEHNR and FQNEAQ (reference sequence). The length of the CDR3 is 13 residues. The V end lost 5 bases, the J end lost 6 bases, and 11 bases lay between the germline ends. Sequenced here: CD4+ or CD8+ T cells sorted from blood, sampled in a trial of the OX40 agonist ivuxolimab. The sequence was obtained from an adult with an advanced solid tumor such as melanoma, head and neck, liver or kidney cancer. The chain is built from TRBV7-9 and TRBJ2-1; D not certain. CDR3 sequence (DNA): TGTGCCAGCAGCCCCCCCGGCGGCAATGAGCAGTTCTTC. This encodes CASSPPGGNEQFF.